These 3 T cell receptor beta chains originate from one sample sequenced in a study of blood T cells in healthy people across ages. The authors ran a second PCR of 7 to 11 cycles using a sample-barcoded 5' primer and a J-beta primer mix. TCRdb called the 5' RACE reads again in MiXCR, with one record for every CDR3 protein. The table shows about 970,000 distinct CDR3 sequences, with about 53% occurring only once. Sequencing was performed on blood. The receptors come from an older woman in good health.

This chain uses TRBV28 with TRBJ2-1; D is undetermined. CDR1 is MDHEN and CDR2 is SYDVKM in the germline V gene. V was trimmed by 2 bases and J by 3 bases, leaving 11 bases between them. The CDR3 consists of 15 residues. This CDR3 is CASSLVLISYNEQFF. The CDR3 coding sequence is TGTGCCAGCAGTTTAGTCCTAATTAGCTACAATGAGCAGTTCTTC.

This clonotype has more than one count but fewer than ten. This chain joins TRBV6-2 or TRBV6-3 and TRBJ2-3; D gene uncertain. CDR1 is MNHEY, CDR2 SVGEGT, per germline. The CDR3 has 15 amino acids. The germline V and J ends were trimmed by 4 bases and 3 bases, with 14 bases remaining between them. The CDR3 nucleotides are TGTGCCAGCAGTTTCTCGATCCGGGTAACAGATACGCAGTATTTT. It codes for CASSFSIRVTDTQYF.

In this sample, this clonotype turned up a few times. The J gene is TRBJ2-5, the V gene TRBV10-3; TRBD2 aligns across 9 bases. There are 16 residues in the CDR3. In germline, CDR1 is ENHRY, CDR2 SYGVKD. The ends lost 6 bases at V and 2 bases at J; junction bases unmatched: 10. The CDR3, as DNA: TGTGCCATCAGGGAAAAGAGCGGGAGGCCGCAAGAGACCCAGTACTTC. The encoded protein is CAIREKSGRPQETQYF.